This passage covers 15 T cell receptor beta chains from one sample sequenced in a study of T cell responses to AZD1222 COVID-19 vaccine. Repertoires were generated with immunoSEQ multiplex PCR, while TCRdb's copy carries only in-frame clones and drops some. The table includes about 120,000 clones, about nine tenths detected once. Sequenced material: peripheral blood, taken 28 days after the second AZD1222 dose. The origin of the receptors is an adult who received the AZD1222 COVID-19 vaccine.

This clone was seen only once. V and J are TRBV5-1 and TRBJ1-4; weak D call: TRBD1 (6 bases). This CDR3 comprises 15 residues. Per the germline V gene, CDR1 is SGHRS and CDR2 is YFSETQ. V was trimmed by 4 bases and J by 1 base, leaving 11 bases between them. The CDR3 loop is CASSQQGQTNEKLFF. In DNA, the CDR3 is TGCGCCAGCAGCCAACAGGGACAAACTAATGAAAAACTGTTTTTT.

This chain connects TRBV6-2 or TRBV6-3 to TRBJ2-7, with a tentative D call TRBD1 (6 bases). V was clipped by 0 bases and J by 2 bases, with 14 bases between them. Germline assignment: CDR1 MNHEY and CDR2 SVGEGT. The CDR3 sequence is 16 residues long. The CDR3 loop reads CASSYSLRTETYEQYF. DNA of the CDR3: TGTGCCAGCAGTTACTCGCTGAGGACAGAAACCTACGAGCAGTACTTC.

This clone occurred a few times. The chain has TRBV28 and TRBJ1-5, with TRBD1 identical over 8 bases. The CDR3 length is 15 residues. With 2 bases clipped from V and 6 bases from J, the junction kept 6 bases outside the gene matches. Germline lookup yields CDR1 MDHEN and CDR2 SYDVKM. The CDR3 sequence: CASSLSQGAGQPQHF. The CDR3 coding sequence is TGTGCCAGCAGTTTAAGTCAGGGGGCGGGTCAGCCCCAGCATTTT. Together with reference TRBV28 and TRBJ1-5, the CDR3 gives the full variable domain: DVKVTQSSRYLVKRTGEKVFLECVQDMDHENMFWYRQDPGLGLRLIYFSYDVKMKEKGDIPEGYSVSREKKERFSLILESASTNQTSMYLCASSLSQGAGQPQHFGDGTRLSIL.

The V gene is TRBV7-2, the J gene TRBJ2-5; D is possibly TRBD2 (5 bases). There are 13 residues in the CDR3. V was trimmed by 5 bases and J by 5 bases, leaving 12 bases between them. Germline loops: CDR1 SGHTA, CDR2 FQGNSA. Here the CDR3 reads CASSRMRGETQYF. The CDR3, as DNA: TGTGCCAGCAGCAGGATGCGCGGGGAGACCCAGTACTTC.

V is TRBV6-5 and J is TRBJ1-2; tentative D call: TRBD1 (5 bases). Germline-derived CDR1 and CDR2 are MNHEY and SVGAGI. Between the trimmed V and J ends, which lost 4 bases and 5 bases, there was a span of 20 bases. CDR3 length: 16 amino acids. This CDR3 reads CASSSPVGRVGYGYTF. The CDR3, as DNA: TGTGCCAGCAGTTCCCCGGTGGGCAGGGTGGGATATGGCTACACCTTC.

CDR3 nucleotides: TGTGCCAGCAGCTTAGCCCCTGCGAACACTGAAGCTTTCTTT. It is translated as CASSLAPANTEAFF. J is TRBJ1-1 and V is TRBV7-2; no definite D call. With 0 bases removed from V and 1 base from J, the gap between germline ends came to 6 bases. CDR1 and CDR2 (germline): SGHTA, FQGNSA. CDR3 length: 14 residues.

The chain couples TRBV7-2 to TRBJ1-4; 7 positions agree with TRBD1. The CDR3 extends over 17 amino acids. Germline values: CDR1 SGHTA, CDR2 FQGNSA. The trim removed 1 base at V and 8 bases at J, leaving 13 bases unmatched. CDR3 DNA sequence: TGTGCCAGCAGCTTAGATGGAGGGACAGCAGCTGAAGAAAAACTGTTTTTT. This codes for CASSLDGGTAAEEKLFF.

V and J are TRBV6-5 and TRBJ1-2, with a possible D match to TRBD1 (6 bases). This CDR3 has 13 amino acids. Germline V CDR1 and CDR2: MNHEY, SVGAGI. V was pared by 9 bases and J by 5 bases, with 16 bases between. CDR3 amino acids: CASKTGFPYGYTF. CDR3 DNA sequence: TGTGCCAGTAAGACAGGATTCCCTTATGGCTACACCTTC.

The V and J genes are TRBV2 and TRBJ1-3; D is ambiguous. V lost 1 base and J lost 0, with 10 bases in between. Germline V gene data show CDR1 as SNHLY and CDR2 as FYNNEI. The CDR3 has 16 amino acids. The CDR3 nucleotides are TGTGCCAGCAGTGAAGTAGCAGGCTCCTCTGGAAACACCATATATTTT. Protein sequence: CASSEVAGSSGNTIYF.

The chain recombines TRBV18 with TRBJ1-2; D gene ambiguous. V lost 0 bases, J lost 0 bases, and 14 bases lay in between. CDR3 size: 17 residues. The germline gives CDR1 KGHSH, CDR2 LQKENI. CDR3 residues: CASSPPAGTPANYGYTF. DNA of the CDR3: TGTGCCAGCTCACCACCGGCCGGAACCCCAGCTAACTATGGCTACACCTTC.

This clone was found once. CDR3 sequence (DNA): TGTGCCAGCAGCGGGTGGCTAGCGGGGCTTAGGGGCTCCTACAATGAGCAGTTCTTC. Amino acid sequence: CASSGWLAGLRGSYNEQFF. The J gene is TRBJ2-1, the V gene TRBV7-3, with 9 nucleotides matching TRBD2. Germline V gene sequence: CDR1 SGHTA, CDR2 FQGTGA. CDR3 length: 19 amino acids. V shed 5 bases and J 0 bases; nucleotides not matched to a gene: 14.

The chain links TRBV5-1 to TRBJ2-5; 12 nucleotides agree with TRBD1. The J segment lost 5 bases and the V segment lost 3 bases, leaving 8 bases of the junction unmatched. The CDR3 extends over 16 amino acids. Germline V gene sequence: CDR1 SGHRS, CDR2 YFSETQ. CDR3 residues: CASSSGQGARRETQYF. DNA of the CDR3: TGCGCCAGCAGCTCGGGACAGGGGGCGCGGCGGGAGACCCAGTACTTC. The variable domain in full, completed from reference TRBV5-1 and TRBJ2-5, reads KAGVTQTPRYLIKTRGQQVTLSCSPISGHRSVSWYQQTPGQGLQFLFEYFSETQRNKGNFPGRFSGRQFSNSRSEMNVSTLELGDSALYLCASSSGQGARRETQYFGPGTRLLVL.

The rearrangement joins TRBV2 to TRBJ1-1, with unresolved D. This CDR3 spans 15 amino acids. Between the trimmed V and J ends, which lost 3 bases and 0 bases, there was a span of 11 bases. Germline-derived CDR1 and CDR2 are SNHLY and FYNNEI. The CDR3 nucleotides are TGTGCCAGCAGTGAGGGCCAGCCTATGAACACTGAAGCTTTCTTT. This gives the protein CASSEGQPMNTEAFF.

CDR3 amino acids: CASSEGLDDGYTF. DNA for the CDR3: TGTGCCAGCAGTGAAGGTCTGGATGATGGCTACACCTTC. The chain joins TRBV25-1 to TRBJ1-2; D remains unclear. CDR3 size: 13 residues. The V end lost 2 bases, the J end lost 6 bases, and 10 bases lay between the germline ends. CDR1 is MGHDK, CDR2 SYGVNS, per germline.

The chain links TRBV9 to TRBJ1-2; weak D call: TRBD1 (6 bases). The CDR3 length is 13 residues. The germline V gene encodes CDR1 SGDLS and CDR2 YYNGEE. Trimming cost V 8 bases and J 3 bases, with 14 bases left between them. The CDR3 loop reads CASAEGTHYGYTF. The CDR3 DNA reads as TGTGCCAGTGCCGAAGGGACACACTATGGCTACACCTTC.